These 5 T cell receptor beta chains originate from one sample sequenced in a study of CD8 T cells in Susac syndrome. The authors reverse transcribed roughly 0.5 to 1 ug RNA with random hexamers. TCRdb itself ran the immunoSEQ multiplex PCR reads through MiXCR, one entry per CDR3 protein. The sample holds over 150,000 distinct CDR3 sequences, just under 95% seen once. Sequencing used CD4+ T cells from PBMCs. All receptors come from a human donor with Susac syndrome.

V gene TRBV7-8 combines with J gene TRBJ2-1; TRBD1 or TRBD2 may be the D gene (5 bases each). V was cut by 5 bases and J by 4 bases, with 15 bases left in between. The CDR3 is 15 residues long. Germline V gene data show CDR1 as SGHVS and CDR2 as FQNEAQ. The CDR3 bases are TGTGCCAGCAGCAGCCGCAGAGGGGATTACAATGAGCAGTTCTTC. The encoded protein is CASSSRRGDYNEQFF.

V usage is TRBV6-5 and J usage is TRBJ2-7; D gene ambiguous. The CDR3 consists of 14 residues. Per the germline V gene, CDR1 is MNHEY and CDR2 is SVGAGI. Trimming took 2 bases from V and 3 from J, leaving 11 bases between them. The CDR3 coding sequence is TGTGCCAGCAGTTACAGGGTAGCAGACTACGAGCAGTACTTC. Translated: CASSYRVADYEQYF.

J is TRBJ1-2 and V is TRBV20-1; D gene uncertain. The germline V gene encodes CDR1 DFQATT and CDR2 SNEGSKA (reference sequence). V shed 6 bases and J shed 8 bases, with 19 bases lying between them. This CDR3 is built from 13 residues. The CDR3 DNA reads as TGCAGTGCCCAAGAGAGGGCAGTTGGGGGCTACACCTTC. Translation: CSAQERAVGGYTF.

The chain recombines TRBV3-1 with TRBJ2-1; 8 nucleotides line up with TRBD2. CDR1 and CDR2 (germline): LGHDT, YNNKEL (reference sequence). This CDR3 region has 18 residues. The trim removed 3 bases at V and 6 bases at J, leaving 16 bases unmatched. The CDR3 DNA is TGTGCCAGCAGCCAGGACCCCGCGCGGGCGGGGGGACCCAATGAGCAGTTCTTC. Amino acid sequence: CASSQDPARAGGPNEQFF.

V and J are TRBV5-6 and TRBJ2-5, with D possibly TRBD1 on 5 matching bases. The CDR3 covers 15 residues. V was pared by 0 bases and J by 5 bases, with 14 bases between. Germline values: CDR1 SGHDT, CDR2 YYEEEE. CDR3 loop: CASSLGAGSMETQYF. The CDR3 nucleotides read TGTGCCAGCAGCTTGGGGGCAGGGTCGATGGAGACCCAGTACTTC.